A single sample gave rise to the 27 T cell receptor beta chains below, sequenced in a study of T cells in Graves' hyperthyroidism and ophthalmopathy. Amplified regions were TCR beta CDR3 sequences from RNA transcripts. Initially, a first-round RT-PCR of the TCR CDR3 employed the HTBI primer set. From the multiplex PCR reads, TCRdb called clonotypes with MiXCR, one entry per CDR3 protein. The sample gives about 130,000 distinct CDR3 sequences, approximately 20% of which show up once; around two thirds is in the top ten. Source material: blood. These receptors were taken from a woman aged 50 to 60 with Graves' hyperthyroidism that later progressed to Graves' ophthalmopathy.

V and J are TRBV20-1 and TRBJ2-5; 7 nucleotides align to TRBD2. The CDR3 loop spans 15 amino acids. Germline V gives CDR1 DFQATT, CDR2 SNEGSKA (reference sequence). V was pared by 6 bases and J by 0 bases, with 10 bases of the junction left unmatched. The CDR3 here is CSAQREGGYQETQYF. DNA of the CDR3: TGCAGTGCCCAGAGAGAGGGAGGGTACCAAGAGACCCAGTACTTC.

The table lists this clonotype with many counts. This sequence joins TRBV29-1 and TRBJ2-7, with D possibly TRBD2 on 6 matching bases. Per germline, CDR1 SQVTM and CDR2 ANQGSEA. The CDR3 loop spans 13 amino acids. The V and J ends lost 3 bases and 3 bases respectively, with 12 bases between them. The chain's CDR3 is CSVEGLESYEQYF. The CDR3 region has the DNA TGCAGCGTTGAGGGACTCGAGAGCTACGAGCAGTACTTC.

This clonotype turned up a few times. The chain joins TRBV7-2 to TRBJ2-7, with TRBD1 matching over 8 bases. Unmatched junction bases numbered 4, after V lost 1 base and J lost 2 bases. CDR1 and CDR2 (germline): SGHTA, FQGNSA. The CDR3 length is 15 residues. DNA for the CDR3: TGTGCCAGCAGCTTAGTCAGGGGGCGAGCCTACGAGCAGTACTTC. It encodes CASSLVRGRAYEQYF.

This clonotype appeared once. This sequence joins TRBV3-1 and TRBJ1-4; TRBD1 aligns across 10 bases. Germline CDR1 reads LGHDT; CDR2 reads YNNKEL (reference sequence). With V trimmed by 3 bases and J by 11 bases, 6 bases remained unmatched. The length of the CDR3 is 14 residues. CDR3 in DNA: TGTGCCAGCAGCCACCCCGACAGGGGGCAGAAACTGTTTTTT. It translates to CASSHPDRGQKLFF.

The J gene is TRBJ2-1, the V gene TRBV7-2, with TRBD1 matching 7 bases. Germline assignment: CDR1 SGHTA and CDR2 FQGNSA. The V segment lost 3 bases and the J segment 3 bases; nucleotides outside the gene matches: 8. The CDR3 is 16 amino acids. The CDR3 is CASSFRLGQHYNEQFF. CDR3 coding DNA: TGTGCCAGCAGCTTCAGGCTGGGACAGCACTACAATGAGCAGTTCTTC.

Turning to this clonotype: A much larger clonotype is one base distant, so this may be a read error. The chain uses TRBV6-1 and TRBJ2-7, with 8 bases identical to TRBD1. The CDR3 totals 13 residues. The germline V gene has CDR1 MNHNS and CDR2 SASEGT. CDR3 in amino acids: CASSPGGKYGQYF. CDR3 coding DNA: TGTGCCAGCAGTCCAGGGGGCAAGTACGGGCAGTACTTC.

The chain is built from TRBV14 and TRBJ1-1; D is undetermined. This CDR3 comprises 13 residues. Germline-derived CDR1 and CDR2 are SGHDN and FVKESK. V dropped 3 bases and J dropped 6 bases, with 11 bases sitting between them. In nucleotides, the CDR3 is TGTGCCAGCAGCCATTTTCGCTCTTCTGAAGCTTTCTTT. Protein sequence: CASSHFRSSEAFF.

This chain links TRBV28 with TRBJ1-2, with D perhaps matching TRBD1 (6 bases). This CDR3 is 14 amino acids long. The germline V gene encodes CDR1 MDHEN and CDR2 SYDVKM. The V end was cut by 3 bases, the J end by 5 bases, with 13 bases between. CDR3 DNA: TGTGCCAGCAGTTTGGGGGGCGGTAGATATGGCTACACCTTC. It specifies CASSLGGGRYGYTF.

In its sample, this clonotype was seen a few times. The gene calls are TRBV28 and TRBJ2-7, with D unresolved. Germline-derived CDR1 and CDR2 are MDHEN and SYDVKM. The CDR3 consists of 14 residues. The V gene lost 4 bases and the J gene lost 3 bases, with 13 bases spanning the gap. CDR3 in amino acids: CASSSSFTVYEQYF. Written as DNA, the CDR3 is TGTGCCAGCAGTTCTTCCTTTACTGTCTACGAGCAGTACTTC.

This clonotype occurred a few times. The chain carries TRBV7-3 and TRBJ1-1; tentative D call: TRBD1 (5 bases). Germline V gives CDR1 SGHTA, CDR2 FQGTGA. CDR3 length: 14 amino acids. V was cut by 5 bases and J by 1 base, with 11 bases left in between. The CDR3 DNA is TGTGCCAGCAGCGCCGGGACGGAGAACACTGAAGCTTTCTTT. Translating gives CASSAGTENTEAFF.

V is TRBV11-3 and J is TRBJ1-1, with TRBD1 matching 7 bases. This CDR3 is built from 15 residues. Germline values: CDR1 SGHNT, CDR2 YENEEA. Trimming cost V 0 bases and J 5 bases; bases outside gene matches: 6. CDR3 nucleotide sequence: TGTGCCAGCAGCTTAGAAGGGGGCGCGGGGACTGAAGCTTTCTTT. Encoded protein: CASSLEGGAGTEAFF.

This clonotype was observed many times. The chain carries TRBV3-1 and TRBJ1-4; D gene uncertain. V lost 2 bases and J lost 6, with 7 bases in between. This CDR3 has 13 residues. Germline V gene lookup returns CDR1 LGHDT and CDR2 YNNKEL (reference sequence). For the CDR3, the DNA is TGTGCCAGCAGCCAAAGCGCGTATGAAAAACTGTTTTTT. Residues: CASSQSAYEKLFF. Supplemented by reference TRBV3-1 and TRBJ1-4, the full variable domain reads DTAVSQTPKYLVTQMGNDKSIKCEQNLGHDTMYWYKQDSKKFLKIMFSYNNKELIINETVPNRFSPKSPDKAHLNLHINSLELGDSAVYFCASSQSAYEKLFFGSGTQLSVL.

The sample holds many counts of this clonotype. The J gene is TRBJ2-1, the V gene TRBV30; D is ambiguous. The germline gives CDR1 GTSNPN, CDR2 SVGIG (reference sequence). The CDR3 is 13 amino acids. The V gene lost 0 bases and the J gene lost 5 bases, with 8 bases spanning the gap. The CDR3 DNA reads as TGTGCCTGGAGTGTTGTACGGAACAATGAGCAGTTCTTC. Protein product: CAWSVVRNNEQFF.

This clonotype was seen only a few times. The genes are TRBV28 and TRBJ2-5, with 10 bases lining up with TRBD1. Germline loops: CDR1 MDHEN, CDR2 SYDVKM. Trimming at V came to 4 bases and at J to 5 bases, leaving 13 bases not matched to a gene. CDR3 length: 17 amino acids. The CDR3 sequence is CASSSRQGAGPRETQYF. In DNA, the CDR3 is TGTGCCAGCAGTTCTCGACAGGGGGCAGGGCCGCGGGAGACCCAGTACTTC.

In this sample, this clonotype turned up a few times. The chain joins TRBV24-1 to TRBJ1-2; D remains ambiguous. Germline V gives CDR1 KGHDR, CDR2 SFDVKD. V was shortened by 12 bases and J by 8 bases, with 15 bases between the two germline ends. The CDR3 consists of 11 residues. The DNA for the CDR3 is TGTGCCCCCCCCGTGGATTCAGGCTACACCTTC. Encoded protein: CAPPVDSGYTF.

The rearrangement uses TRBV12-3 or TRBV12-4 and TRBJ2-2; D unresolved. V dropped 6 bases and J dropped 4 bases, with 9 bases sitting between them. This CDR3 has 13 amino acids. The CDR3 sequence is CASSPRFTGELFF. The DNA of the CDR3 is TGTGCCAGCAGCCCCCGATTCACCGGGGAGCTGTTTTTT.

This clonotype showed up many times. The chain carries TRBV7-9 and TRBJ2-1; 11 nucleotides line up with TRBD1. The trim removed 4 bases at V and 9 bases at J, leaving 11 bases unmatched. The germline V gene has CDR1 SEHNR and CDR2 FQNEAQ (reference sequence). The CDR3 runs to 16 residues. CDR3 loop: CASSSFGTGGGIEQFF. CDR3 sequence (DNA): TGTGCCAGCAGCTCATTTGGGACAGGGGGGGGGATTGAGCAGTTCTTC. Looking up the rest from reference TRBV7-9 and TRBJ2-1 gives the full variable domain: DTGVSQNPRHKITKRGQNVTFRCDPISEHNRLYWYRQTLGQGPEFLTYFQNEAQLEKSRLLSDRFSAERPKGSFSTLEIQRTEQGDSAMYLCASSSFGTGGGIEQFFGPGTRLTVL.

This clonotype appeared a few times. CDR3 DNA sequence: TGTGCCAGCAGTTTTCGGGGCTTTGACTCTGGAAACACCATATATTTT. It codes for CASSFRGFDSGNTIYF. V is TRBV27 and J is TRBJ1-3, with a weak D call TRBD1 (5 bases). Trimming removed 3 bases from V and 0 bases from J, with 12 bases in between. This CDR3 region has 16 residues. Germline V gives CDR1 MNHEY, CDR2 SMNVEV (reference sequence).

J is TRBJ1-1 and V is TRBV2; D is possibly TRBD1 (5 bases). The V end lost 3 bases, the J end lost 4 bases, and 12 bases lay between the germline ends. The germline gives CDR1 SNHLY, CDR2 FYNNEI. This CDR3 contains 14 residues. Here the CDR3 reads CASSDRVWGTEAFF. CDR3 DNA: TGTGCCAGCAGTGACAGGGTGTGGGGCACTGAAGCTTTCTTT.

This clonotype occurred a few times. The V and J genes are TRBV6-5 and TRBJ2-1; 10 bases fit TRBD1. The J segment lost 6 bases and the V segment lost 7 bases, leaving 9 bases of the junction unmatched. Germline V CDR1 and CDR2: MNHEY, SVGAGI. The CDR3 has 15 amino acids. CDR3: CASTRGTGELNEQFF. The CDR3 nucleotides are TGTGCCAGCACCAGAGGGACAGGGGAACTCAATGAGCAGTTCTTC.

This clonotype has ten or more counts. This chain joins TRBV27 and TRBJ2-1; 9 bases fit TRBD1. This CDR3 is 15 amino acids long. After removal of 6 bases from V and 10 bases from J, the junction contained 13 bases not matched to a gene. Germline V gene sequence: CDR1 MNHEY, CDR2 SMNVEV (reference sequence). The chain's CDR3 is CASRWPGQGKREQFF. DNA for the CDR3: TGTGCCAGCAGATGGCCGGGACAGGGAAAAAGGGAGCAGTTCTTC.

The chain recombines TRBV2 with TRBJ2-2, with D possibly being TRBD1 (5 bases). Trimming took 6 bases from V and 6 from J, leaving 11 bases between them. The length of the CDR3 is 13 residues. Per the germline V gene, CDR1 is SNHLY and CDR2 is FYNNEI. The CDR3 spells CASSARVAGELFF. The DNA for the CDR3 is TGTGCCAGCAGCGCCAGGGTTGCCGGGGAGCTGTTTTTT.

The J gene is TRBJ1-5, the V gene TRBV12-5; D unresolved. V gave up 7 bases and J gave up 1 base, with 14 bases separating them. CDR3 length equals 15 residues. Per germline, CDR1 LGHNT and CDR2 FRNRAP. CDR3 nucleotides: TGTGCTAGTGTTTTCTGCGGGGTCAGCAATCAGCCCCAGCATTTT. Translated: CASVFCGVSNQPQHF.

Ten or more counts support this clonotype. This chain joins TRBV20-1 and TRBJ2-3; D is unresolved. The germline V and J ends were trimmed by 6 bases and 0 bases, with 7 bases remaining between them. This CDR3 is built from 12 residues. Per germline, CDR1 DFQATT and CDR2 SNEGSKA (reference sequence). The DNA of the CDR3 is TGCAGTGCCCCCGTCAGCACAGATACGCAGTATTTT. As protein: CSAPVSTDTQYF.

This clonotype was counted many times. The CDR3 coding sequence is TGTGCCTGGAGTGTACTCTTGGGGCAGGATTATGGCTACACCTTC. This encodes CAWSVLLGQDYGYTF. This chain joins TRBV30 and TRBJ1-2; TRBD1 is a possible D gene (5 bases). The CDR3 is made up of 15 amino acids. Germline V gives CDR1 GTSNPN, CDR2 SVGIG (reference sequence). The V end was cut by 0 bases, the J end by 5 bases, with 16 bases between.

Notes on this clonotype: The CDR3 does not end in the conserved phenylalanine or tryptophan, so this is likely a read error. The J gene is TRBJ2-4, the V gene TRBV12-3 or TRBV12-4; 7 nucleotides align to TRBD2. The CDR3 covers 16 residues. V was pared by 6 bases and J by 3 bases, with 11 bases of the junction left unmatched. This chain's CDR3 is CASREGREQVKNIQYL. In nucleotides, the CDR3 is TGTGCCAGCAGAGAAGGGCGGGAGCAAGTCAAAAACATTCAGTACCTC.

This clonotype was observed a few times. J is TRBJ1-6 and V is TRBV30; D is unclear. With 4 bases removed from V and 9 bases from J, the gap between germline ends came to 13 bases. Germline loops: CDR1 GTSNPN, CDR2 SVGIG (reference sequence). CDR3 length equals 13 residues. The CDR3, as DNA: TGTGCCTGGACCCCCGGGGTGGGTTCACCCCTCCACTTT. Translated: CAWTPGVGSPLHF.